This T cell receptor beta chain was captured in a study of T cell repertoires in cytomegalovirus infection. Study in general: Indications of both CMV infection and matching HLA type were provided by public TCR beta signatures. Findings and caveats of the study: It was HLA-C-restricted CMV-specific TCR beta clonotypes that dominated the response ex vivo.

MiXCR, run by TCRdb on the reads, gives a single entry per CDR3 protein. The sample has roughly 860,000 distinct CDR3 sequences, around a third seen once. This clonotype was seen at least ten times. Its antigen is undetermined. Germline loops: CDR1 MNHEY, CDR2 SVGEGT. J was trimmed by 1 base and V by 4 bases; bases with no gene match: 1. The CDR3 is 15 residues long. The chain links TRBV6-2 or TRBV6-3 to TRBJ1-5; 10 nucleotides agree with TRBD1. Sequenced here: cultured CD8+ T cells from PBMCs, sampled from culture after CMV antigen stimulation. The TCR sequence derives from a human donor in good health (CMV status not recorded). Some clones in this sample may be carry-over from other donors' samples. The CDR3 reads CASSWTGGSNQPQHF. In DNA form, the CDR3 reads TGTGCCAGCAGTTGGACAGGGGGAAGCAATCAGCCCCAGCATTTT.